The T cell receptor beta chain under discussion was sequenced for a study of OX40 agonist ivuxolimab in advanced cancers. General study findings and limits: Relative to CD4+, CD8+ T cells held more expanded clones on average. CD4+ and CD8+ blood T cells expanded clonally by week 6 at 0.1 to 3.0 mg/kg.

This clone was counted only a few times. Its antigen is still unknown. Assay used: immunoSEQ multiplex PCR; TCRdb lists only in-frame clones, some missing. The sample contains tens of thousands of clones, roughly 88% of which appear only once. Autoimmune disease history or systemic immunosuppression excluded patients. Trimming cost V 0 bases and J 5 bases, with 16 bases left between them. Germline V lookup: CDR1 LGHNA, CDR2 YSLEER. The CDR3 covers 16 residues. V gene TRBV4-3 combines with J gene TRBJ2-5; D might be TRBD2 (6 bases). The sequence derives from an adult with an advanced solid tumor such as melanoma, head and neck, liver or kidney cancer. The sample was CD4+ or CD8+ T cells sorted from blood, taken in a trial of the OX40 agonist ivuxolimab. CDR3 loop: CASSQDPGGLGETQYF. CDR3 DNA: TGCGCCAGCAGCCAAGATCCCGGGGGATTAGGGGAGACCCAGTACTTC.